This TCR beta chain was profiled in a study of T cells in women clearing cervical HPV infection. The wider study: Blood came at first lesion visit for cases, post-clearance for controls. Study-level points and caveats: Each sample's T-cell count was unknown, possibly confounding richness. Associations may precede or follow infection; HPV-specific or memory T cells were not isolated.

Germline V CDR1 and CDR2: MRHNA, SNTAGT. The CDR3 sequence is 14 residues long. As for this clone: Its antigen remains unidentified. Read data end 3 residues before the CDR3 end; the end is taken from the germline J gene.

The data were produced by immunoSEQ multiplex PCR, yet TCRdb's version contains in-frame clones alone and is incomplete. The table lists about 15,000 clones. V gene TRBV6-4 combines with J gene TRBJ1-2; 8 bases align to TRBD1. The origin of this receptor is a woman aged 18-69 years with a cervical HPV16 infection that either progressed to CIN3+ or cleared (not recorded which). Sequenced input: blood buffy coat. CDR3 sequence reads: CASSDSDRVSDYTF. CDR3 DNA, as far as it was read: TGTGCCAGCAGTGACTCGGACAGGGTAAGCGAC.